This T cell receptor beta chain comes out of a study of early T cells in non-severe SARS-CoV-2 infection (dated by TCRdb to about 2021). Some background on the complete study: Because TCR sequencing relied on bulk RNA taken from unsorted whole blood, pairing of alpha and beta chains was not possible. Study-level results and caveats: Matching against VDJdb was skewed toward anti-spike CD8 responses, likely underestimated virus-specific expansions, and missed private and CD4 specificities.

About this clonotype itself: The specificity of this receptor is unknown. Sequence at one end of the junction differs from germline and may be a read error.

CDR1 and CDR2 are read off the germline V gene (reference sequence) as SGHKS and YYEKEE. Measured from the cysteine to the phenylalanine, the CDR3 is 17 residues long. The read is trimmed to its CDR3 DNA, 51 bases read in frame from base 1. Libraries came from 5' RACE. The reads were generated on a NextSeq 500. To correct for sequencing error and PCR bias, the TCR library protocol tagged individual cDNA molecules with unique molecular identifiers. Sequencing covered both TCR alpha and beta chains, and within each sample the abundances of alpha and beta sequences were tightly co-correlated. Under the source paper's analysis protocol: V gene, J gene and CDR3 annotation of TCR sequences was performed with Decombinator V4. TCRs were defined as expanded if a significant change between any two time points was detected under a Poisson model with p below 0.0001. TCR abundances were normalised to the total number of TCRs sequenced in each sample and reported as counts per million. MAIT TCRs were defined by TRAV1-2 paired with TRAJ12, TRAJ20 or TRAJ33, and iNKT TCRs by TRAV10 paired with TRAJ18. VDJdb, accessed 1 November 2021, was searched for CMV, EBV and SARS-CoV-2 annotated TCRs, excluding TCRs annotated for multiple antigens. In-frame beta chains were kept once TCRdb had trimmed the public reads at Q25 with fastp and called clones with MiXCR. A single entry per CDR3 protein holds the most common genes and DNA from its merged rows. TCRdb assigned the V and J calls; the authors' analysis was not used. The sample has about 83,000 distinct CDR3 sequences on record, 9% to 15% of them singletons. Jointly, the top ten make up over 6.5% of the sample.

A case-control design nested within a healthcare worker cohort in London, UK, was used, with weekly nasopharyngeal swab PCR tests and blood sampling performed. Between 23 and 31 March 2020, the week of the UK lockdown, healthcare workers were enrolled and then followed up weekly for as long as 16 weeks. The sequence was obtained from an adult who was a healthcare worker with PCR-confirmed SARS-CoV-2 infection or an uninfected control (not recorded which). The V and J genes are TRBV5-5 and TRBJ2-5; a stretch of 8 junction bases matches TRBD2. Sequencing input: whole blood. The CDR3 reads as follows: CASSPFPGGTTEETQHF. The nucleotide sequence reads TGTGCCAGCAGCCCCTTCCCGGGAGGGACTACGGAAGAGACCCAGCACTTC.